Following are 25 T cell receptor beta chains from one sample sequenced in a study of blood T cell repertoires in COVID-19. The method was immunoSEQ multiplex PCR; TCRdb's version includes in-frame clones alone and lacks a portion of them. The sample records 150,000 to 200,000 clones, 80% to 90% being singletons. The sequenced material came from peripheral blood. These receptors all stem from a man aged 65-85 years with active or convalescent COVID-19.

The gene calls are TRBV10-3 and TRBJ2-3; TRBD2 matches at 13 bases. CDR1 and CDR2 (germline): ENHRY, SYGVKD. With 10 bases clipped from V and 2 bases from J, the junction kept 9 bases outside the gene matches. CDR3 length equals 16 residues. The CDR3: CATRPGLAGNTDTQYF. For the CDR3, the DNA is TGTGCCACTCGACCGGGACTAGCGGGGAACACAGATACGCAGTATTTT.

The rearrangement joins TRBV29-1 to TRBJ1-5; 9 bases fit TRBD1. V trimming: 1 base; J trimming: 6 bases; junction bases outside the gene matches: 7. The length of the CDR3 is 15 residues. Germline V gene data show CDR1 as SQVTM and CDR2 as ANQGSEA. In DNA, the CDR3 is TGCAGCGTTGAAGTCGGTGGACAGGGGAGTCAGCCCCAGCATTTT. Protein sequence: CSVEVGGQGSQPQHF.

This clone showed up just a few times. This chain links TRBV3-1 (or the pseudogene TRBV3-2) with TRBJ1-5; 7 nucleotides line up with TRBD1. Germline V lookup: CDR1 LGHDT, CDR2 YNNKEL (reference sequence). This CDR3 is built from 18 residues. After removal of 0 bases from V and 9 bases from J, the junction contained 17 bases not matched to a gene. The CDR3 sequence: CASSQDSATGTARWPQHF. CDR3 bases: TGTGCCAGCAGCCAAGATTCGGCCACCGGGACAGCGAGGTGGCCCCAGCATTTT.

The V and J genes are TRBV28 and TRBJ2-7; TRBD2 might be the D (5 bases). The CDR3 totals 14 residues. Germline assignment: CDR1 MDHEN and CDR2 SYDVKM. Deletions cut 2 bases from V and 3 bases from J, with 11 bases between. The CDR3 region is CASSLSRGYYEQYF. The CDR3 DNA reads as TGTGCCAGCAGTTTAAGTCGCGGGTACTACGAGCAGTACTTC.

This clone was seen a single time. The V call is TRBV11-3, the J call TRBJ1-5; D unclear. CDR3 size: 17 residues. Between the trimmed V and J ends, which lost 1 base and 0 bases, there was a span of 13 bases. Germline CDR1 and CDR2: SGHNT and YENEEA. In nucleotides, the CDR3 is TGTGCCAGCAGCTTAGGTCACAGACCAGATAGCAATCAGCCCCAGCATTTT. This codes for CASSLGHRPDSNQPQHF.

CDR3 DNA sequence: TGTGCCAGCGCTTCCTACCCGCAGGGGAGTGCCTACGAGCAGTACTTC. Its translation: CASASYPQGSAYEQYF. The chain uses TRBV2 and TRBJ2-7, with D perhaps TRBD1 (6 bases). V lost 8 bases and J 2 bases, leaving 22 bases between the germline ends. The CDR3 loop spans 16 amino acids. Germline values: CDR1 SNHLY, CDR2 FYNNEI.

This clone was seen a few times. This chain joins TRBV12-3 or TRBV12-4 and TRBJ1-1; unclear D gene. V was trimmed by 1 base and J by 1 base, leaving 4 bases between them. This CDR3 comprises 13 residues. CDR3 in DNA: TGTGCCAGCAGTTTAGGGGCGAACACTGAAGCTTTCTTT. Its translation: CASSLGANTEAFF.

This sequence joins TRBV28 and TRBJ2-5; 9 bases line up with TRBD2. V was clipped by 7 bases and J by 5 bases; unmatched bases: 14. In germline, CDR1 is MDHEN, CDR2 SYDVKM. The CDR3 has 16 amino acids. CDR3 residues: CASTSTGLAGKETQYF. As DNA, the CDR3 is TGTGCCAGCACCTCAACCGGGCTAGCGGGAAAGGAGACCCAGTACTTC.

The chain employs TRBV5-4 and TRBJ2-5; the match to TRBD2 covers 13 bases. The CDR3 is made up of 14 amino acids. Trimming cost V 4 bases and J 8 bases; bases outside gene matches: 5. Germline V gene sequence: CDR1 SGHNT, CDR2 YYREEE (reference sequence). CDR3 loop: CASSMGTSGDTQYF. The CDR3 DNA sequence: TGTGCCAGCAGCATGGGGACTAGCGGGGATACCCAGTACTTC.

The gene calls are TRBV10-3 and TRBJ2-2; 7 nucleotides agree with TRBD2. CDR1 is ENHRY, CDR2 SYGVKD, per germline. This CDR3 is built from 14 residues. V was clipped by 9 bases and J by 0 bases; unmatched bases: 4. Here the CDR3 DNA reads TGTGCCATATTCGGGGGGACGAACACCGGGGAGCTGTTTTTT. It is translated as CAIFGGTNTGELFF.

The chain is built from TRBV5-1 and TRBJ2-7; possible D gene TRBD2, 5 bases. This CDR3 comprises 16 residues. The germline V gene encodes CDR1 SGHRS and CDR2 YFSETQ. The ends were cut back, 1 base at V and 5 bases at J, with 19 bases in the middle. Here the CDR3 reads CASSLPAKGASHEQYF. CDR3 in DNA: TGCGCCAGCAGCTTGCCCGCAAAGGGAGCGTCCCACGAGCAGTACTTC.

The chain joins TRBV7-2 to TRBJ2-3, with D perhaps TRBD2 (6 bases). V lost 0 bases to trimming and J lost 2 bases, with 12 bases between them. This CDR3 contains 16 residues. Germline CDR1 SGHTA, CDR2 FQGNSA. The CDR3 sequence is CASSLAFGGSTDTQYF. The CDR3 DNA reads TGTGCCAGCAGCTTAGCATTTGGGGGGTCCACAGATACGCAGTATTTT.

The rearrangement joins TRBV5-1 to TRBJ2-1; possible D gene TRBD1, 6 bases. V shed 4 bases and J shed 9 bases, with 14 bases lying between them. Germline CDR1 and CDR2: SGHRS and YFSETQ. The CDR3 totals 13 residues. CDR3 sequence: CASSQLQGSEQFF. CDR3 nucleotide sequence: TGCGCCAGCAGCCAACTCCAGGGGAGTGAGCAGTTCTTC.

The chain couples TRBV30 to TRBJ1-1; 7 bases match TRBD1. J gave up 1 base and V 0 bases, and 5 bases lay outside the gene matches. CDR1 and CDR2 (germline): GTSNPN, SVGIG (reference sequence). There are 15 residues in the CDR3. The CDR3 DNA follows: TGTGCCTGGAGTGTCCCTCGACAGGGGAACACTGAAGCTTTCTTT. Amino acids: CAWSVPRQGNTEAFF. Full variable domain (missing parts from reference TRBV30 and TRBJ1-1): SQTIHQWPATLVQPVGSPLSLECTVEGTSNPNLYWYRQAAGRGLQLLFYSVGIGQISSEVPQNLSASRPQDRQFILSSKKLLLSDSGFYLCAWSVPRQGNTEAFFGQGTRLTVV.

The chain combines TRBV10-3 with TRBJ2-4, with 9 nucleotides matching TRBD1. Trimming took 3 bases from V and 3 from J; bases not matched to a gene: 6. Germline CDR1 and CDR2: ENHRY and SYGVKD. The CDR3 extends over 16 amino acids. For the CDR3, the DNA is TGTGCCATCAGTGACCAACAGGGGGCCGGCAAAAACATTCAGTACTTC. Translating it yields CAISDQQGAGKNIQYF.

The rearrangement uses TRBV24-1 and TRBJ2-1; D remains ambiguous. The germline V and J ends were trimmed by 2 bases and 1 base, with 8 bases remaining between them. The CDR3 extends over 15 amino acids. Germline V gene data show CDR1 as KGHDR and CDR2 as SFDVKD. CDR3 in amino acids: CATSDYRVSYNEQFF. CDR3 coding DNA: TGTGCCACCAGTGATTACAGAGTTTCCTACAATGAGCAGTTCTTC.

V and J are TRBV9 and TRBJ2-7; TRBD2 matches 8 bases. Germline CDR1 SGDLS, CDR2 YYNGEE. The J segment lost 7 bases and the V segment lost 3 bases, leaving 9 bases of the junction unmatched. The CDR3 runs to 14 residues. The CDR3, as DNA: TGTGCCAGCAGCGCCTACGGGGGGGCCGGTGAGCAGTACTTC. Translating gives CASSAYGGAGEQYF.

J is TRBJ2-1 and V is TRBV6-2 or TRBV6-3, with D possibly being TRBD2 (6 bases). Trimming pared 4 bases from V and 0 bases from J, leaving 16 bases between. The CDR3 is made up of 17 amino acids. Germline lookup yields CDR1 MNHEY and CDR2 SVGEGT. As DNA, the CDR3 is TGTGCCAGCAGTTTTCACTCAGCGGGCTACTCCTACAATGAGCAGTTCTTC. It yields the protein CASSFHSAGYSYNEQFF.

The chain is built from TRBV19 and TRBJ2-3; 10 positions agree with TRBD2. Looked up from germline, CDR1 is LNHDA and CDR2 is SQIVND (reference sequence). This CDR3 is built from 17 residues. Trimming took 2 bases from V and 1 from J; bases not matched to a gene: 6. Here the CDR3 reads CASSILAGGGGTDTQYF. CDR3 DNA sequence: TGTGCCAGTAGTATATTAGCGGGAGGTGGTGGCACAGATACGCAGTATTTT.

The chain has TRBV2 and TRBJ2-5, with 14 nucleotides matching TRBD2. Unmatched junction bases numbered 11, after V lost 8 bases and J lost 6 bases. The CDR3 totals 16 residues. In germline, CDR1 is SNHLY, CDR2 FYNNEI. CDR3 protein: CASGTGTSGRGKTQYF. The CDR3 DNA reads as TGTGCCAGCGGAACCGGGACTAGCGGGAGAGGGAAGACCCAGTACTTC.

The chain carries TRBV28 and TRBJ2-7, with TRBD2 matching over 9 bases. There are 12 residues in the CDR3. Germline CDR1 and CDR2: MDHEN and SYDVKM. V lost 8 bases, J lost 6 bases, and 5 bases stayed unmatched. The CDR3 sequence is CASDSTSGEQYF. The CDR3 DNA reads as TGTGCCAGCGACTCGACTAGCGGCGAGCAGTACTTC.

The J gene is TRBJ2-1, the V gene TRBV5-1, with D uncertain. The germline gives CDR1 SGHRS, CDR2 YFSETQ. Trimming removed 1 base at V and 0 bases at J, with 11 bases between. This CDR3 contains 16 residues. The CDR3 reads CASSLTVSTSYNEQFF. The CDR3 nucleotides are TGCGCCAGCAGCTTGACGGTATCAACCTCCTACAATGAGCAGTTCTTC.

CDR3 loop: CASSRGDGGRTGELFF. The DNA of the CDR3 is TGCGCCAGCAGCCGAGGGGACGGGGGGCGGACCGGGGAGCTGTTTTTT. The chain recombines TRBV4-3 with TRBJ2-2; D perhaps matches TRBD2 (7 bases). The V and J ends lost 4 bases and 5 bases respectively, with 17 bases between them. The V gene's germline CDR1 is LGHNA and CDR2 YSLEER. This CDR3 is 16 amino acids long.

This chain joins TRBV5-5 and TRBJ1-5; a possible D gene is TRBD1 (5 bases). The CDR3 totals 15 residues. Trimming took off 4 bases at V and 0 bases at J, with 11 bases between the two ends. The germline CDR1 and CDR2 sequences are SGHKS and YYEKEE (reference sequence). CDR3 DNA: TGTGCCAGCAGCAGGGGAATGCCTAGCAATCAGCCCCAGCATTTT. It translates to CASSRGMPSNQPQHF.

The chain links TRBV12-5 to TRBJ2-3, with 7 positions matching TRBD1. This CDR3 is 13 amino acids long. Germline loops: CDR1 LGHNT, CDR2 FRNRAP. V dropped 5 bases and J dropped 4; count of bases not matched to a gene: 3. The CDR3 bases are TGTGCTAGTGGTGTCACAGGGGCAGATACGCAGTATTTT. Protein sequence: CASGVTGADTQYF.